One sample yielded the 31 T cell receptor beta chains listed below, sequenced in a study of graft-versus-host responses after intestinal transplantation. Repertoires were generated with immunoSEQ multiplex PCR, while TCRdb's copy carries only in-frame clones and drops some. The sample consists of over 15,000 clones, approximately 40% of them appearing once. Plates contained some 200,000 CFSE-labeled responder cells and some 200,000 irradiated, violet-dye-labeled stimulator cells. Sequences were derived from alloreactive CD8+ T cells from a mixed lymphocyte reaction culture, sampled before intestinal transplant. The subset is: CFSE-low proliferating T cells sorted from approximately six-day pre-transplant mixed lymphocyte reaction (GvH or HvG direction). The receptors were sampled from a human patient who received an intestinal transplant.

This rearrangement joins TRBV7-6 to TRBJ2-7; 9 positions match TRBD1. The V gene end was trimmed by 5 bases and the J gene end by 3 bases; junction bases not matched to a gene: 14. There are 17 residues in the CDR3. Per germline, CDR1 SGHVS and CDR2 FNYEAQ. CDR3: CASSPGQGPLDYYEQYF. The DNA for the CDR3 is TGTGCCAGCAGCCCGGGACAGGGCCCACTCGATTACTACGAGCAGTACTTC.

The chain joins TRBV10-3 to TRBJ2-5, with 8 bases that match TRBD1. The CDR3 covers 16 residues. From germline, CDR1 is ENHRY and CDR2 SYGVKD. Trimming at V came to 2 bases and at J to 4 bases, leaving 9 bases not matched to a gene. CDR3 DNA: TGTGCCATCAGTGAGATGCGGCAGGGGGCGCGAGAGACCCAGTACTTC. This encodes CAISEMRQGARETQYF.

Only a few counts were recorded for this clone. J is TRBJ2-1 and V is TRBV4-2; D gene uncertain. The V end was cut by 2 bases, the J end by 7 bases, with 9 bases between. Germline CDR1 reads LGHNA; CDR2 reads YNFKEQ. This CDR3 is 13 amino acids long. The CDR3 region has the DNA TGTGCCAGCAGCCAAATGCCCGTAAATGAGCAGTTCTTC. This gives the protein CASSQMPVNEQFF.

This rearrangement joins TRBV7-6 to TRBJ2-3; the D gene is possibly TRBD2 (7 bases). The CDR3 loop spans 17 amino acids. Germline V lookup: CDR1 SGHVS, CDR2 FNYEAQ. Trimming took 2 bases from V and 0 from J, leaving 15 bases between them. DNA for the CDR3: TGTGCCAGCAGCTTATGGGAGGGGGAGTGGAGCACAGATACGCAGTATTTT. It translates to CASSLWEGEWSTDTQYF.

This clone was seen only a few times. The rearrangement joins TRBV6-5 to TRBJ2-1; D may be TRBD1 (5 bases). The CDR3 runs to 16 residues. The germline CDR1 and CDR2 sequences are MNHEY and SVGAGI. V was pared by 0 bases and J by 7 bases, with 16 bases between. The CDR3 DNA reads TGTGCCAGCAGTTACTCGAATCTAGGGGCAGGAAATGAGCAGTTCTTC. As protein: CASSYSNLGAGNEQFF.

The CDR3 nucleotides read TGTGCCAGCACCACCGACAGGGCGAGTCCAGGTAATGAAAAACTGTTTTTT. Encoded protein: CASTTDRASPGNEKLFF. The chain links TRBV27 to TRBJ1-4, with TRBD1 matching 7 bases. J gave up 4 bases and V 7 bases, and 15 bases lay outside the gene matches. The germline gives CDR1 MNHEY, CDR2 SMNVEV (reference sequence). The CDR3 runs 17 residues.

V and J are TRBV9 and TRBJ1-1, with D unresolved. The CDR3 runs 13 residues. With 0 bases removed from V and 6 bases from J, the gap between germline ends came to 9 bases. Germline V gene lookup returns CDR1 SGDLS and CDR2 YYNGEE. CDR3: CASSVGEGPEAFF. For the CDR3, the DNA is TGTGCCAGCAGCGTAGGAGAAGGGCCTGAAGCTTTCTTT.

This rearrangement joins TRBV4-3 to TRBJ2-7; 8 nucleotides line up with TRBD1. This CDR3 comprises 16 residues. J gave up 2 bases and V 0 bases, and 6 bases lay outside the gene matches. Per the germline V gene, CDR1 is LGHNA and CDR2 is YSLEER. CDR3 protein: CASSQDPGQGTYEQYF. The CDR3 region has the DNA TGCGCCAGCAGCCAAGATCCAGGACAGGGTACCTACGAGCAGTACTTC.

This clone showed up just a few times. The chain couples TRBV6-6 to TRBJ2-7; D gene unclear. Germline V gene sequence: CDR1 MNHNY, CDR2 SVGAGI (reference sequence). This CDR3 region has 13 residues. Trimming removed 0 bases from V and 2 bases from J, with 5 bases in between. The CDR3 reads CASSYSTTYEQYF. CDR3 DNA sequence: TGTGCCAGCAGTTACTCAACTACCTACGAGCAGTACTTC.

This clone qualifies as medium-sized. This chain connects TRBV9 to TRBJ1-2; a weak D match, TRBD1 (5 bases). CDR3 length: 14 amino acids. Germline loops: CDR1 SGDLS, CDR2 YYNGEE. Between the trimmed V and J ends, which lost 0 bases and 4 bases, there was a span of 10 bases. The CDR3 is CASSVADSFYGYTF. The DNA for the CDR3 is TGTGCCAGCAGCGTAGCAGACAGTTTCTATGGCTACACCTTC.

The gene calls are TRBV6-8 and TRBJ2-1; TRBD2 matches 7 bases. From germline, CDR1 is MNHGY and CDR2 SAAAGT. The CDR3 loop spans 15 amino acids. V lost 2 bases to trimming and J lost 4 bases; unmatched junction nucleotides: 5. The CDR3: CASSYTSAPYNEQFF. The CDR3 bases are TGTGCCAGCAGTTACACTAGCGCCCCATACAATGAGCAGTTCTTC.

This clone was seen only a few times. This chain's CDR3 is CASSSLRTATLYTEAFF. CDR3 nucleotides: TGTGCCAGCAGTTCTCTACGGACAGCTACTTTGTACACTGAAGCTTTCTTT. This chain joins TRBV2 and TRBJ1-1; D may be TRBD1 (6 bases). This CDR3 is 17 amino acids long. Between the trimmed V and J ends, which lost 5 bases and 3 bases, there was a span of 22 bases. The germline V gene has CDR1 SNHLY and CDR2 FYNNEI.

This clone was observed a handful of times. This chain connects TRBV27 to TRBJ1-1; a possible D gene is TRBD1 (5 bases). Germline CDR1 MNHEY, CDR2 SMNVEV (reference sequence). The CDR3 consists of 16 residues. Trimming took 0 bases from V and 2 from J, leaving 13 bases between them. CDR3 amino acids: CASSLSVGASNTEAFF. The CDR3 DNA is TGTGCCAGCAGTTTATCTGTCGGGGCGAGTAACACTGAAGCTTTCTTT.

The J gene is TRBJ1-2, the V gene TRBV7-7; D is uncertain. The germline gives CDR1 SSHAT, CDR2 FNYEAQ (reference sequence). The CDR3 is made up of 19 amino acids. V was trimmed by 0 bases and J by 5 bases, leaving 25 bases between them. The CDR3 loop reads CASSLALVRSNSNPYGYTF. CDR3 coding DNA: TGTGCCAGCAGCTTAGCGTTAGTCCGTTCGAACAGTAATCCATATGGCTACACCTTC.

The rearrangement links TRBV15 to TRBJ2-3; 7 bases are shared with TRBD2. The CDR3 is 17 residues long. Germline V gives CDR1 LNHNV, CDR2 YYDKDF (reference sequence). The junction had 9 bases not matched to a gene; V was cut back by 1 base and J by 2 bases. For the CDR3, the DNA is TGTGCCACCAGCAGAGGATGGAAAACTAGCGACACAGATACGCAGTATTTT. It specifies CATSRGWKTSDTDTQYF. The variable domain in full, completed from reference TRBV15 and TRBJ2-3, reads DAMVIQNPRYQVTQFGKPVTLSCSQTLNHNVMYWYQQKSSQAPKLLFHYYDKDFNNEADTPDNFQSRRPNTSFCFLDIRSPGLGDTAMYLCATSRGWKTSDTDTQYFGPGTRLTVL.

The rearrangement uses TRBV4-1 and TRBJ1-5, with D hard to call. The CDR3 contains 15 residues. V dropped 3 bases and J dropped 0 bases, with 9 bases sitting between them. Germline-derived CDR1 and CDR2 are MGHRA and YSYEKL. The CDR3 DNA reads TGCGCCAGCAGCCAGGCAGTCTATAGCAATCAGCCCCAGCATTTT. It codes for CASSQAVYSNQPQHF.

The rearrangement uses TRBV6-5 and TRBJ1-1, with D possibly matching TRBD1 (5 bases). This CDR3 spans 14 amino acids. The germline V and J ends were trimmed by 8 bases and 1 base, with 14 bases remaining between them. Germline values: CDR1 MNHEY, CDR2 SVGAGI. CDR3 residues: CASLSGGWNTEAFF. The CDR3 DNA reads as TGTGCCAGCCTGTCCGGGGGATGGAACACTGAAGCTTTCTTT.

The rearrangement joins TRBV7-2 to TRBJ1-1; D might be TRBD1 (6 bases). V was trimmed by 2 bases and J by 1 base, leaving 11 bases between them. CDR1 is SGHTA and CDR2 is FQGNSA in the germline V gene. This CDR3 is built from 15 residues. CDR3 DNA sequence: TGTGCCAGCAGCTTACCTGGCAGGGGGAACACTGAAGCTTTCTTT. Its protein is CASSLPGRGNTEAFF. Full variable domain (remainder filled in from reference TRBV7-2 and TRBJ1-1): GAGVSQSPSNKVTEKGKDVELRCDPISGHTALYWYRQSLGQGLEFLIYFQGNSAPDKSGLPSDRFSAERTGGSVSTLTIQRTQQEDSAVYLCASSLPGRGNTEAFFGQGTRLTVV.

Only a few counts were recorded for this clone. The V gene is TRBV11-3, the J gene TRBJ2-5, with a weak D call TRBD2 (7 bases). The V gene's germline CDR1 is SGHNT and CDR2 YENEEA. This CDR3 comprises 14 residues. V lost 3 bases to trimming and J lost 1 base, with 9 bases between them. As DNA, the CDR3 is TGTGCCAGCAGCTTGAGGGGGGGCCAAGAGACCCAGTACTTC. Translation: CASSLRGGQETQYF.

On this clone: A read error may be the cause here, since a much bigger clone is one base away. The same CDR3 can be traced to other DNA sequences in this sample. The chain is built from TRBV5-6 and TRBJ1-1; 7 positions agree with TRBD1. V gave up 3 bases and J gave up 5 bases; unmatched junction bases: 7. Germline CDR1 is SGHDT and CDR2 is YYEEEE. The CDR3 runs 14 residues. CDR3 DNA sequence: TGTGCCAGCAGCTCAGGGGGTTGGGGGACTGAAGCTTTCTTT. Protein: CASSSGGWGTEAFF.

This rearrangement joins TRBV28 to TRBJ2-3; D gene uncertain. This CDR3 has 14 amino acids. In germline, CDR1 is MDHEN, CDR2 SYDVKM. V dropped 6 bases and J dropped 2 bases, with 12 bases sitting between them. The CDR3 loop is CASSLFSTTDTQYF. CDR3 DNA sequence: TGTGCCAGCAGCCTTTTTTCTACCACAGATACGCAGTATTTT.

On this clone itself: A much larger clone differs by one base, so this may be a read error. The sample contains more than one DNA sequence encoding this CDR3. The gene calls are TRBV5-6 and TRBJ1-1; D unresolved. The CDR3 covers 12 residues. Germline V lookup: CDR1 SGHDT, CDR2 YYEEEE. CDR3 bases: TGTGCCAGCAGCTGGGAGAACACCGAAGCTTTCTTT. This encodes CASSWENTEAFF. Complete variable domain (other parts from reference TRBV5-6 and TRBJ1-1): DAGVTQSPTHLIKTRGQQVTLRCSPKSGHDTVSWYQQALGQGPQFIFQYYEEEERQRGNFPDRFSGHQFPNYSSELNVNALLLGDSALYLCASSWENTEAFFGQGTRLTVV.

The chain uses TRBV2 and TRBJ2-7; possible D gene TRBD1, 6 bases. The CDR3 loop spans 12 amino acids. V dropped 7 bases and J dropped 1 base, with 8 bases sitting between them. Per germline, CDR1 SNHLY and CDR2 FYNNEI. The CDR3 DNA sequence: TGTGCCAGCAATACAGGGTCCTACGAGCAGTACTTC. This sequence encodes CASNTGSYEQYF. Variable domain in full (rest from reference TRBV2 and TRBJ2-7): EPEVTQTPSHQVTQMGQEVILRCVPISNHLYFYWYRQILGQKVEFLVSFYNNEISEKSEIFDDQFSVERPDGSNFTLKIRSTKLEDSAMYFCASNTGSYEQYFGPGTRLTVT.

This clone was detected only a few times. The rearrangement links TRBV5-4 to TRBJ2-1; D call uncertain. From germline, CDR1 is SGHNT and CDR2 YYREEE (reference sequence). The CDR3 contains 13 residues. Trimming took 0 bases from V and 4 from J, leaving 5 bases between them. The CDR3 DNA reads as TGTGCCAGCAGCTTGGAGACATACAATGAGCAGTTCTTC. Its protein is CASSLETYNEQFF.

The V gene is TRBV6-5, the J gene TRBJ2-7; the match to TRBD1 covers 7 bases. Germline values: CDR1 MNHEY, CDR2 SVGAGI. The CDR3 runs to 14 residues. Trimming at V came to 5 bases and at J to 2 bases, leaving 6 bases not matched to a gene. CDR3 in amino acids: CASSNRQGPYEQYF. CDR3 DNA sequence: TGTGCCAGCAGTAACCGACAGGGACCCTACGAGCAGTACTTC.

By share, this clone counts as medium-sized. The chain joins TRBV19 to TRBJ2-7; 11 bases align to TRBD2. Per the germline V gene, CDR1 is LNHDA and CDR2 is SQIVND (reference sequence). The ends lost 5 bases at V and 6 bases at J; junction bases unmatched: 6. CDR3 length: 14 amino acids. CDR3 protein: CASSQTSGTIEQYF. The DNA of the CDR3 is TGTGCCAGTAGTCAGACTAGCGGGACGATCGAGCAGTACTTC. The whole variable domain, remainder taken from reference TRBV19 and TRBJ2-7, is DGGITQSPKYLFRKEGQNVTLSCEQNLNHDAMYWYRQDPGQGLRLIYYSQIVNDFQKGDIAEGYSVSREKKESFPLTVTSAQKNPTAFYLCASSQTSGTIEQYFGPGTRLTVT.

The chain joins TRBV18 to TRBJ1-1, with D unclear. V gave up 2 bases and J gave up 7 bases, with 8 bases separating them. Germline V CDR1 and CDR2: KGHSH, LQKENI. This CDR3 spans 12 amino acids. As DNA, the CDR3 is TGTGCCAGCTCACCAGCCGAAGTTGAAGCTTTCTTT. Residues: CASSPAEVEAFF.

This chain connects TRBV6-5 to TRBJ1-1; 8 bases match TRBD1. V lost 6 bases to trimming and J lost 3 bases; unmatched junction nucleotides: 9. Per the germline V gene, CDR1 is MNHEY and CDR2 is SVGAGI. The CDR3 sequence is 15 residues long. The CDR3 sequence is CASRHSGGADTEAFF. CDR3 nucleotides: TGTGCCAGCAGACACTCAGGGGGCGCGGACACTGAAGCTTTCTTT.

In DNA form, the CDR3 reads TGTGCCAGCAGTTATTCCTGGCCAACTGAAGCTTTCTTT. Translated, it gives CASSYSWPTEAFF. The V gene is TRBV6-5, the J gene TRBJ1-1; no firm D call. CDR3 length equals 13 residues. The germline V and J ends were trimmed by 3 bases and 5 bases, with 10 bases remaining between them. Germline-derived CDR1 and CDR2 are MNHEY and SVGAGI.

The sample holds a few counts of this clone. V usage is TRBV7-3 and J usage is TRBJ2-7; D remains ambiguous. V lost 0 bases to trimming and J lost 0 bases, with 6 bases between them. Germline values: CDR1 SGHTA, CDR2 FQGTGA. This CDR3 region has 14 residues. The CDR3 sequence is CASSLTGNSYEQYF. CDR3 in DNA: TGTGCCAGCAGCTTAACTGGAAACTCCTACGAGCAGTACTTC.

The V gene is TRBV9, the J gene TRBJ2-7; 9 bases fit TRBD1. The CDR3 totals 15 residues. V dropped 3 bases and J dropped 5; count of bases not matched to a gene: 9. Per the germline V gene, CDR1 is SGDLS and CDR2 is YYNGEE. The CDR3 DNA sequence: TGTGCCAGCAGCGAACACGGGGACAGGGTAGACGAGCAGTACTTC. Its translation: CASSEHGDRVDEQYF.